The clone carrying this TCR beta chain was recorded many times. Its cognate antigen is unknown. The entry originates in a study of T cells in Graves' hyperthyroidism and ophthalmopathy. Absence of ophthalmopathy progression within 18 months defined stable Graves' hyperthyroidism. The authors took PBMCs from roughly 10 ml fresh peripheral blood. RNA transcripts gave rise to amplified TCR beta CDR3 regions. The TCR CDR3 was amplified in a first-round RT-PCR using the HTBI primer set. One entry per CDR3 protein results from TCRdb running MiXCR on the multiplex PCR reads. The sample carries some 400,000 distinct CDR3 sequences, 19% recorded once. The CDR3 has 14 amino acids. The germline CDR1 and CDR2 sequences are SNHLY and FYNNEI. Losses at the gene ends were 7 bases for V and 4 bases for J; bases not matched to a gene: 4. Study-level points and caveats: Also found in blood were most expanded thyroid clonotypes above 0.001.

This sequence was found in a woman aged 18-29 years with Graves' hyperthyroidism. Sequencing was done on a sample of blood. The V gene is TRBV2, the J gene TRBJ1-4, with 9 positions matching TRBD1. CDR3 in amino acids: CASIPDRGNEKLFF. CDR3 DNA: TGTGCCAGCATTCCGGACAGGGGTAATGAAAAACTGTTTTTT.